The 30 T cell receptor beta chains below were found in one sample sequenced in a study of blood T cell repertoires in COVID-19. Assay used: immunoSEQ multiplex PCR; TCRdb lists only in-frame clones, some missing. The table shows around 100,000 clones, with around four fifths occurring only once. The specimen was peripheral blood. The receptors were gathered from a woman aged 70-85 years with acute or convalescent COVID-19.

V and J are TRBV4-2 and TRBJ2-7, with D perhaps matching TRBD2 (5 bases). Trimming stripped 4 bases from V and 5 bases from J, with 15 bases between. The CDR3 is made up of 14 amino acids. Per germline, CDR1 LGHNA and CDR2 YNFKEQ. In DNA, the CDR3 is TGTGCCAGCAGCCTCCGGGCCGCCGGGGACGAGCAGTACTTC. Residues: CASSLRAAGDEQYF.

The chain recombines TRBV11-3 with TRBJ2-4; TRBD1 matches at 7 bases. This CDR3 contains 17 residues. CDR1 SGHNT and CDR2 YENEEA come from the germline V gene. V gave up 1 base and J gave up 8 bases; unmatched junction bases: 14. CDR3 in DNA: TGTGCCAGCAGCTTAGGGGGATTGAGACAGGGAGCAGACATTCAGTACTTC. Translating it yields CASSLGGLRQGADIQYF.

This chain joins TRBV7-6 and TRBJ2-5, with D maybe TRBD1 (6 bases). Germline V CDR1 and CDR2: SGHVS, FNYEAQ. Trimming cost V 4 bases and J 0 bases, with 9 bases left between them. The CDR3 has 14 residues. In nucleotides, the CDR3 is TGTGCCAGCAGCTCCCAGGGGAACCAAGAGACCCAGTACTTC. This encodes CASSSQGNQETQYF.

This clone appeared a single time. This chain uses TRBV7-2 with TRBJ1-5, with D perhaps matching TRBD1 (5 bases). V shed 5 bases and J shed 3 bases, with 11 bases lying between them. The CDR3 totals 14 residues. In germline, CDR1 is SGHTA, CDR2 FQGNSA. The CDR3 DNA reads TGTGCCAGCAGCCCGAGGACAAACAATCAGCCCCAGCATTTT. Its protein product is CASSPRTNNQPQHF. The full variable domain, completed using reference TRBV7-2 and TRBJ1-5, is GAGVSQSPSNKVTEKGKDVELRCDPISGHTALYWYRQSLGQGLEFLIYFQGNSAPDKSGLPSDRFSAERTGGSVSTLTIQRTQQEDSAVYLCASSPRTNNQPQHFGDGTRLSIL.

The V gene is TRBV2, the J gene TRBJ1-6; 7 bases fit TRBD1. CDR1 is SNHLY and CDR2 is FYNNEI in the germline V gene. The CDR3 spans 17 residues. The trim removed 1 base at V and 2 bases at J, leaving 5 bases unmatched. CDR3: CASSEDPGQPYNSPLHF. Written as DNA, the CDR3 is TGTGCCAGCAGTGAAGACCCGGGACAGCCCTATAATTCACCCCTCCACTTT.

In its sample, this clone was seen once. This chain connects TRBV15 to TRBJ2-1, with a tentative D call TRBD1 (6 bases). V was trimmed by 1 base and J by 4 bases, leaving 14 bases between them. The V gene's germline CDR1 is LNHNV and CDR2 YYDKDF (reference sequence). This CDR3 has 16 amino acids. CDR3 in DNA: TGTGCCACCAGCAGAGCTGGCAGGGGCAGTTACAATGAGCAGTTCTTC. It codes for CATSRAGRGSYNEQFF.

This clone has just a few counts. The chain couples TRBV7-9 to TRBJ2-7; D unresolved. Trimming cost V 5 bases and J 2 bases, with 10 bases left between them. The CDR3 is made up of 13 amino acids. Germline assignment: CDR1 SEHNR and CDR2 FQNEAQ (reference sequence). The CDR3 nucleotides are TGTGCCAGCAGCCCAGGTCGTACCTACGAGCAGTACTTC. This codes for CASSPGRTYEQYF.

CDR3 DNA: TGTGCCAGCAGTTTATCACGTGGGGCTTCCGGGGAGCTGTTTTTT. This codes for CASSLSRGASGELFF. The J gene is TRBJ2-2, the V gene TRBV27; the D gene is possibly TRBD1 (5 bases). Germline lookup yields CDR1 MNHEY and CDR2 SMNVEV (reference sequence). This CDR3 comprises 15 residues. V gave up 0 bases and J gave up 6 bases, with 11 bases separating them.

This clone was counted a few times. The V and J genes are TRBV2 and TRBJ2-7; possibly TRBD2 for D (7 bases). CDR3 length: 15 amino acids. Germline V gene lookup returns CDR1 SNHLY and CDR2 FYNNEI. V lost 6 bases, J lost 2 bases, and 17 bases lay in between. This CDR3 is CASRGGRDATYEQYF. CDR3 in DNA: TGTGCCAGCAGGGGGGGGCGGGACGCCACCTACGAGCAGTACTTC.

The rearrangement links TRBV9 to TRBJ2-2; 11 bases map to TRBD2. CDR1 and CDR2 from the germline V gene are SGDLS and YYNGEE. After removal of 2 bases from V and 7 bases from J, the junction contained 7 bases not matched to a gene. The CDR3 covers 16 residues. The CDR3 DNA reads TGTGCCAGCAGCGTGACTTTAGCGGGGGGGCGCGGGGAGCTGTTTTTT. As protein: CASSVTLAGGRGELFF.

This clone came up once. The rearrangement joins TRBV5-5 to TRBJ2-1; tentatively, D is TRBD2 (6 bases). Germline V lookup: CDR1 SGHKS, CDR2 YYEKEE (reference sequence). V lost 4 bases and J 4 bases, leaving 15 bases between the germline ends. CDR3 size: 15 residues. CDR3 amino acids: CASSPRERSYNEQFF. In nucleotides, the CDR3 is TGTGCCAGCAGCCCCCGGGAGCGATCATACAATGAGCAGTTCTTC.

The genes are TRBV28 and TRBJ2-2; 7 bases match TRBD2. The germline V gene encodes CDR1 MDHEN and CDR2 SYDVKM. The CDR3 is 13 residues long. V lost 10 bases to trimming and J lost 4 bases; unmatched junction nucleotides: 6. The CDR3 is CATRPSGTGELFF. CDR3 DNA: TGTGCCACCCGCCCTAGCGGCACCGGGGAGCTGTTTTTT.

Concerning this clone: The same CDR3 also results from other DNA sequences found in this sample. V is TRBV3-1 (or the pseudogene TRBV3-2) and J is TRBJ1-5; D is possibly TRBD1 (5 bases). V was pared by 1 base and J by 6 bases, with 10 bases between. Germline V CDR1 and CDR2: LGHDT, YNNKEL (reference sequence). The CDR3 is 14 amino acids. The CDR3: CASSQGSGPQPQHF. In DNA, the CDR3 is TGTGCCAGCAGCCAAGGATCAGGGCCTCAGCCCCAGCATTTT.

The chain joins TRBV4-1 to TRBJ2-3, with TRBD2 matching over 7 bases. This CDR3 region has 13 residues. V lost 0 bases to trimming and J lost 10 bases; unmatched junction nucleotides: 4. Germline V gene sequence: CDR1 MGHRA, CDR2 YSYEKL. CDR3 protein: CASSQDEGRAQYF. CDR3 sequence (DNA): TGCGCCAGCAGCCAAGATGAGGGGAGGGCGCAGTATTTT.

The chain employs TRBV27 and TRBJ1-2; 9 nucleotides line up with TRBD1. The CDR3 runs to 14 residues. The J segment lost 7 bases and the V segment lost 5 bases, leaving 8 bases of the junction unmatched. Germline V lookup: CDR1 MNHEY, CDR2 SMNVEV (reference sequence). The CDR3 loop is CASSTGGAFGGYTF. In nucleotides, the CDR3 is TGTGCCAGCAGTACAGGGGGCGCGTTTGGTGGCTACACCTTC.

This chain links TRBV28 with TRBJ2-7; TRBD1 matches 10 bases. V gave up 3 bases and J gave up 5 bases; unmatched junction bases: 10. CDR1 and CDR2 (germline): MDHEN, SYDVKM. CDR3 length equals 16 residues. CDR3 protein: CASSFPPGQGTDEQYF. The CDR3 region has the DNA TGTGCCAGCAGTTTCCCTCCGGGACAGGGGACCGACGAGCAGTACTTC.

This clone was counted a few times. The J gene is TRBJ1-1, the V gene TRBV28; D gene ambiguous. Deletions cut 2 bases from V and 1 base from J, with 5 bases between. Germline lookup yields CDR1 MDHEN and CDR2 SYDVKM. CDR3 size: 13 residues. The CDR3: CASSLGRNTEAFF. In DNA, the CDR3 is TGTGCCAGCAGTTTAGGGAGGAACACTGAAGCTTTCTTT.

The chain recombines TRBV19 with TRBJ2-7, with a weak D call TRBD1 (5 bases). CDR3 size: 11 residues. Trimming cost V 9 bases and J 4 bases, with 10 bases left between them. Germline V gene data show CDR1 as LNHDA and CDR2 as SQIVND (reference sequence). CDR3 loop: CARVQGYEQYF. In nucleotides, the CDR3 is TGTGCCAGAGTTCAGGGATACGAGCAGTACTTC.

The chain is built from TRBV12-3 or TRBV12-4 and TRBJ2-7, with 7 bases aligning to TRBD1. The V gene end was trimmed by 6 bases and the J gene end by 2 bases; junction bases not matched to a gene: 4. The CDR3 loop spans 13 amino acids. The CDR3 protein is CASSLDRTYEQYF. The CDR3 DNA reads TGTGCCAGCAGCTTGGACAGGACCTACGAGCAGTACTTC.

This clone was seen a single time. The CDR3 protein is CASSATGNGYTF. The CDR3 nucleotides read TGTGCCAGCAGCGCGACAGGGAACGGCTACACCTTC. The genes are TRBV5-4 and TRBJ1-2; 7 bases agree with TRBD1. The CDR3 has 12 amino acids. Germline-derived CDR1 and CDR2 are SGHNT and YYREEE (reference sequence). V was pared by 4 bases and J by 8 bases, with 5 bases of the junction left unmatched.

The CDR3 loop is CASSSGGNSNQPQHF. The CDR3, as DNA: TGTGCCAGCAGTTCAGGGGGTAATAGCAATCAGCCCCAGCATTTT. The chain links TRBV2 to TRBJ1-5; 7 nucleotides line up with TRBD1. The length of the CDR3 is 15 residues. CDR1 is SNHLY and CDR2 is FYNNEI in the germline V gene. The V and J ends lost 5 bases and 0 bases, in that order; junction bases with no gene match: 4.

V usage is TRBV5-8 and J usage is TRBJ1-2; 8 bases map to TRBD1. CDR3 length: 14 amino acids. J lost 2 bases, V lost 4 bases, and 4 bases had no gene match. CDR1 is SGHTS and CDR2 is YDEGEE in the germline V gene. The CDR3 DNA follows: TGTGCCAGCAGCGTCCGGGACAGGAACTATGGCTACACCTTC. Amino acid sequence: CASSVRDRNYGYTF. Based on the CDR3 plus reference TRBV5-8 and TRBJ1-2, the full variable domain is EAGVTQSPTHLIKTRGQQATLRCSPISGHTSVYWYQQALGLGLQFLLWYDEGEERNRGNFPPRFSGRQFPNYSSELNVNALELEDSALYLCASSVRDRNYGYTFGSGTRLTVV.

V is TRBV18 and J is TRBJ1-1, with D uncertain. The CDR3 runs to 13 residues. Germline V lookup: CDR1 KGHSH, CDR2 LQKENI. Trimming pared 5 bases from V and 0 bases from J, leaving 7 bases between. Here the CDR3 reads CASSSTVNTEAFF. CDR3 sequence (DNA): TGTGCCAGCTCAAGTACAGTGAACACTGAAGCTTTCTTT.

In this sample, this clone turned up once. The chain combines TRBV19 with TRBJ1-1; weak D call: TRBD1 (6 bases). Deletions cut 5 bases from V and 3 bases from J, with 13 bases between. This CDR3 comprises 14 residues. Germline CDR1 LNHDA, CDR2 SQIVND (reference sequence). CDR3 residues: CASSLAGVYTEAFF. The CDR3 nucleotides read TGTGCCAGTAGTCTGGCAGGGGTTTACACTGAAGCTTTCTTT.

In regard to this clone: This specimen includes other DNA sequences encoding the same CDR3. The chain is built from TRBV5-4 and TRBJ2-5; D gene ambiguous. Germline V gene lookup returns CDR1 SGHNT and CDR2 YYREEE (reference sequence). This CDR3 contains 13 residues. The ends were cut back, 0 bases at V and 5 bases at J, with 8 bases in the middle. The CDR3 DNA follows: TGTGCCAGCAGCTTGGGAGGTGCGGAGACCCAGTACTTC. Its protein is CASSLGGAETQYF.

The chain carries TRBV15 and TRBJ2-3; the match to TRBD2 covers 12 bases. CDR3 length: 19 residues. Germline V gives CDR1 LNHNV, CDR2 YYDKDF (reference sequence). J lost 2 bases, V lost 0 bases, and 9 bases had no gene match. DNA for the CDR3: TGTGCCACCAGCAGAGATGGTCGGACTAGCGGGGCAAACACAGATACGCAGTATTTT. Encoded protein: CATSRDGRTSGANTDTQYF.

This sequence joins TRBV7-2 and TRBJ2-5; 7 bases align to TRBD2. V lost 5 bases, J lost 5 bases, and 17 bases stayed unmatched. The CDR3 is 17 residues long. Germline assignment: CDR1 SGHTA and CDR2 FQGNSA. In nucleotides, the CDR3 is TGTGCCAGCAGCCCCCAGGGAGGGGCAGGGCGGACGGAGACCCAGTACTTC. Protein: CASSPQGGAGRTETQYF.

The CDR3 reads CASVGRAATGELFF. In nucleotides, the CDR3 is TGTGCCAGTGTCGGGAGGGCCGCCACCGGGGAGCTGTTTTTT. V is TRBV19 and J is TRBJ2-2, with TRBD2 identical over 8 bases. The CDR3 has 14 amino acids. With 8 bases clipped from V and 4 bases from J, the junction kept 6 bases outside the gene matches. Germline loops: CDR1 LNHDA, CDR2 SQIVND (reference sequence).

The sample holds one count of this clone. The rearrangement joins TRBV2 to TRBJ1-1; no clear D gene. The V gene's germline CDR1 is SNHLY and CDR2 FYNNEI. The CDR3 has 14 amino acids. Deletions cut 6 bases from V and 4 bases from J, with 15 bases between. The CDR3 loop reads CASSSGSSGTEAFF. DNA of the CDR3: TGTGCCAGCAGCTCCGGGAGCTCGGGCACTGAAGCTTTCTTT.

The chain has TRBV29-1 and TRBJ2-2, with 9 bases lining up with TRBD1. The CDR3 sequence is 17 residues long. Germline V CDR1 and CDR2: SQVTM, ANQGSEA. After removal of 2 bases from V and 6 bases from J, the junction contained 13 bases not matched to a gene. The CDR3 DNA reads TGCAGCGTTGAACTGGGACAGGGTCCGAGTTGGGCCGGGGAGCTGTTTTTT. It translates to CSVELGQGPSWAGELFF.